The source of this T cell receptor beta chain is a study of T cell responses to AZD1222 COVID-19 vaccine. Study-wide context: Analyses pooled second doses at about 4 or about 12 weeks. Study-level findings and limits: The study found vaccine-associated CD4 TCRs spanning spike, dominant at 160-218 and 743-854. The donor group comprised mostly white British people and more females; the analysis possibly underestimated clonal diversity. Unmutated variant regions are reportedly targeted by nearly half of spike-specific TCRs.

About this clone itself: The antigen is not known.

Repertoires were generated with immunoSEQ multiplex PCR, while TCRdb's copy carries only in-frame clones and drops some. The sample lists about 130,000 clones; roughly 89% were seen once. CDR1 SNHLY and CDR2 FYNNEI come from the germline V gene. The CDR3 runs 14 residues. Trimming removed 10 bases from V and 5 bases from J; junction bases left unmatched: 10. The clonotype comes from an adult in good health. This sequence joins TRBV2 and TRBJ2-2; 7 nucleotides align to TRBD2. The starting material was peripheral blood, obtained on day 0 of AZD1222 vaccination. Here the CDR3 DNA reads TGTGCCACCCCTCGAGCGGGGCATACCGGGGAGCTGTTTTTT. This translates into CATPRAGHTGELFF.